The clone carrying this TCR beta chain was observed a single time. Antigen unknown. The PCR used 60 Vbeta and 13 Jbeta primers. Here immunoSEQ multiplex PCR was the method, and the copy in TCRdb shows in-frame clones only, minus some. The data contain 120,000 to 150,000 clones, around three quarters of them singletons. The data stem from a study of cytomegalovirus exposure and HLA in healthy donors. Points from the study as a whole: An apparent linkage of common viral pathogens to several of the most significant clusters emerged in a later analysis. TCR beta V segments were, for the most part, productive about 87% or about 30% of the time in an earlier analysis. TCR beta V- and J-gene trimming, according to a later analysis, was linked to a missense DCLRE1C variant.

Germline CDR1 SGDLS, CDR2 YYNGEE. CDR3 length: 15 amino acids. Trimming took 0 bases from V and 10 from J, leaving 14 bases between them. Sequenced sample: PBMCs. This sequence joins TRBV9 and TRBJ1-6; D is undetermined. This clonotype originated in a young man in good health and CMV-seronegative. In DNA, the CDR3 is TGTGCCAGCAGCGTAGTGGCAGGTTTGGAATCACCCCTCCACTTT. Amino acids: CASSVVAGLESPLHF.